The clone carrying this TCR beta chain was recorded at least ten times. Its target is unknown. The data were taken from a study of CD8 T cells in ankylosing spondylitis. The study, taken as a whole, reports: A TCR beta motif made of fewer than ten highly homologous variants seemed typical of ankylosing spondylitis blood. Some motif variants had been reported before (in reactive arthritis synovial fluid and blood). Clones linked to disease were reported to show significant enrichment in matched ankylosing spondylitis synovial fluid.

Quantitative 5'-RACE with molecular barcodes generated TCR beta libraries. MiXCR, run by TCRdb on the 5' RACE reads, gives a single entry per CDR3 protein. The sample has roughly 350,000 distinct CDR3 sequences, roughly 8% seen once; the top ten hold more than 12%. This sequence originates from a male donor with ankylosing spondylitis. Sequencing input: blood, either unsorted or a sorted T cell fraction (not recorded which).

The CDR3 nucleotides read TGCAGTGCTAGACGGCGGCTTCCGATGAACACTGAAGCTTTCTTT. This translates into CSARRRLPMNTEAFF. The chain has TRBV20-1 and TRBJ1-1; D is unclear. This CDR3 has 15 amino acids. The V end lost 2 bases, the J end lost 0 bases, and 13 bases lay between the germline ends. The germline V gene has CDR1 DFQATT and CDR2 SNEGSKA (reference sequence).